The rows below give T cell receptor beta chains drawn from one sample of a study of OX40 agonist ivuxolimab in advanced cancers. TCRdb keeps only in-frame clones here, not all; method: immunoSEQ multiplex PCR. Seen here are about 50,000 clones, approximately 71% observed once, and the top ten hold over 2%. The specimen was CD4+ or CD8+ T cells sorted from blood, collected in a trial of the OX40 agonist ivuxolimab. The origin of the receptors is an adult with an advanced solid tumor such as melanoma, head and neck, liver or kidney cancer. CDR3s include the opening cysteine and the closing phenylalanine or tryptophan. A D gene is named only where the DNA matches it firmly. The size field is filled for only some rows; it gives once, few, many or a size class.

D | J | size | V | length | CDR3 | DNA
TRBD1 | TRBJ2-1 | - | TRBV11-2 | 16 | CASSSLRDRRDNEQFF | TGTGCCAGCAGCTCGTTGCGGGACAGGCGGGACAATGAGCAGTTCTTC
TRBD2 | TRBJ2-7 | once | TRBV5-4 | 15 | CASSSGLAGVYEQYF | TGCGCCAGCAGCTCGGGACTAGCGGGAGTGTACGAGCAGTACTTC
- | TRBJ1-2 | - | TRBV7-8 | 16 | CASSLRGQGRNYGYTF | TGTGCCAGCAGCTTAAGGGGACAAGGCCGGAACTATGGCTACACCTTC
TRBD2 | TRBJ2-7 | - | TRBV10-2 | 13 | CASKTSGSYEQYF | TGCGCCAGCAAGACTAGCGGCTCCTACGAGCAGTACTTC
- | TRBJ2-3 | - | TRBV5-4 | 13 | CASRLFPTDTQYF | TGTGCCAGCCGACTTTTTCCGACAGATACGCAGTATTTT
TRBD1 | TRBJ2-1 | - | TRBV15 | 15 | CATSRDRGLHNEQFF | TGTGCCACCAGCAGGGACAGGGGGCTGCACAATGAGCAGTTCTTC
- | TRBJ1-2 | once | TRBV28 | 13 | CASSRGQHYGYTF | TGTGCCAGCAGCCGAGGGCAGCACTATGGCTACACCTTC
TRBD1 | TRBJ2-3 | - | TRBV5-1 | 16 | CASSYYRGTSTDTQYF | TGCGCCAGCAGCTACTACAGGGGCACTAGCACAGATACGCAGTATTTT
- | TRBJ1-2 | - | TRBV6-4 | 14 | CASRETEANYGYTF | TGTGCCAGCAGAGAGACAGAAGCTAACTATGGCTACACCTTC
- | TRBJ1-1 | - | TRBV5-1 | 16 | CASSLAVSVVGAEAFF | TGCGCCAGCAGCTTGGCGGTCTCAGTTGTAGGGGCTGAAGCTTTCTTT
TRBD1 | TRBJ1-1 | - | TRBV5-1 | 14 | CASSASQDRDRAFF | TGCGCCAGCAGCGCATCCCAAGACAGGGACAGGGCTTTCTTT
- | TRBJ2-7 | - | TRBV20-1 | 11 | CSASQLYEQYF | TGCAGTGCTAGCCAATTATACGAGCAGTACTTC
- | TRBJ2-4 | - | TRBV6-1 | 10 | CASMGNIQYF | TGTGCCAGCATGGGGAACATTCAGTACTTC
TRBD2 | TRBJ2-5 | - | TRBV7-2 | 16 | CASSLAWASGSETQYF | TGTGCCAGCAGCTTAGCGTGGGCTAGCGGGAGTGAGACCCAGTACTTC
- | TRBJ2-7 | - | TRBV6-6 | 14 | CASRATGNSYEQYF | TGTGCCAGCAGGGCTACAGGTAACTCCTACGAGCAGTACTTC
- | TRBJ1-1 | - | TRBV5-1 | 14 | CASSAGVENTEAFF | TGCGCCAGCAGTGCTGGGGTAGAGAACACTGAAGCTTTCTTT
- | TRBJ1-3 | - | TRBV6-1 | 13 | CASSLIRGNTIYF | TGTGCCAGCAGCCTCATTCGAGGGAACACCATATATTTT
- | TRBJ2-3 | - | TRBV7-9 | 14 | CASSFLASTDTQYF | TGTGCCAGCAGCTTCCTCGCAAGCACAGATACGCAGTATTTT
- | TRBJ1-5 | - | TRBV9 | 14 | CASSVGGADQPQHF | TGTGCCAGCAGCGTCGGGGGGGCCGATCAGCCCCAGCATTTT
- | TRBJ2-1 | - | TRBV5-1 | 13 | CASSLEAYNEQFF | TGCGCCAGCAGCCTTGAGGCCTACAATGAGCAGTTCTTC
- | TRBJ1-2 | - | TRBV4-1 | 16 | CASSQDPLEGSYGYTF | TGCGCCAGCAGCCAAGATCCCCTGGAGGGGTCCTATGGCTACACCTTC
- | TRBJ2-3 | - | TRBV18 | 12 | CASSPGLDTQYF | TGTGCCAGCTCACCAGGCTTAGATACGCAGTATTTT
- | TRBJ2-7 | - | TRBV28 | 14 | CASSFVDRNYEQYF | TGTGCCAGCAGTTTTGTGGACAGAAACTACGAGCAGTACTTC
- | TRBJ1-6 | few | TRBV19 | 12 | CASNTGRSPLHF | TGTGCCAGTAACACGGGTCGATCACCCCTCCACTTT
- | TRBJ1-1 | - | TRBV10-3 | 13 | CAISEQGDTEAFF | TGTGCCATCAGTGAACAAGGGGACACTGAAGCTTTCTTT
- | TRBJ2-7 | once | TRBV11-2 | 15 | CASSQTTVSSYEQYF | TGTGCCAGCAGCCAGACTACCGTGAGCTCCTACGAGCAGTACTTC
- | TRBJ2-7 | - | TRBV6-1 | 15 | CASTKAGPDLTEQYF | TGTGCCAGCACGAAAGCGGGTCCCGATCTTACCGAGCAGTACTTC
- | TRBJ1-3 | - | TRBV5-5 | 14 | CASSLTISGNTIYF | TGTGCCAGCAGCCTCACAATCTCTGGAAACACCATATATTTT
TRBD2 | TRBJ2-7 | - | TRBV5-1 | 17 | CASSATGATSGSYEQYF | TGCGCCAGCAGCGCGACTGGGGCTACTAGCGGGAGCTACGAGCAGTACTTC
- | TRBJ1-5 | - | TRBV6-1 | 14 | CASTPHSGGQPQHF | TGTGCCAGCACCCCACACTCGGGAGGACAGCCCCAGCATTTT
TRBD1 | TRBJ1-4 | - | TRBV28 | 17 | CASSPAGQGVTNEKLFF | TGTGCCAGCAGTCCCGCGGGACAGGGGGTAACTAATGAAAAACTGTTTTTT
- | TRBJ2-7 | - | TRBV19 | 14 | CASTGGQLGLEQYF | TGTGCCAGTACGGGAGGACAGTTGGGACTCGAGCAGTACTTC
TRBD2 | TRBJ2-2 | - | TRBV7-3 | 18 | CASSLGFEGLVGTGELFF | TGTGCCAGCAGCTTAGGCTTCGAGGGACTAGTCGGTACCGGGGAGCTGTTTTTT
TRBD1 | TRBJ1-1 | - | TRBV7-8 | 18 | CASSFLYGFTGGVTEAFF | TGTGCCAGCAGCTTCCTTTATGGCTTCACAGGGGGCGTTACTGAAGCTTTCTTT
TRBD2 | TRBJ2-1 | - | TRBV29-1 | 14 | CSVQTSGTYNEQFF | TGCAGCGTGCAGACTAGCGGGACTTACAATGAGCAGTTCTTC
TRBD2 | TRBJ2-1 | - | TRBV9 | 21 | CASSVMWSGLAGGPPYNEQFF | TGTGCCAGCAGCGTAATGTGGTCGGGACTAGCGGGAGGGCCACCCTACAATGAGCAGTTCTTC
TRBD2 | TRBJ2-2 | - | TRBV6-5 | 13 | CLSGRAYTGELFF | TGTCTTAGCGGGAGGGCCTATACCGGGGAGCTGTTTTTT
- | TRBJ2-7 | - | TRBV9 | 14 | CASGGGGPSYEQYF | TGTGCCAGCGGAGGTGGAGGGCCCTCCTACGAGCAGTACTTC
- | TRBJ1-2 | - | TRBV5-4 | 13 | CASSFGAFGGYTF | TGTGCCAGCAGCTTCGGGGCGTTCGGTGGCTACACCTTC
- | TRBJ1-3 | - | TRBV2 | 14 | CASTDLLTGNTIYF | TGTGCCAGCACGGACCTCTTAACAGGAAACACCATATATTTT
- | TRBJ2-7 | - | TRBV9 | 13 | CASSPQGPYEQYF | TGTGCCAGCTCCCCACAGGGACCCTACGAGCAGTACTTC
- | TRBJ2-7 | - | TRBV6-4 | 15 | CASSDARQVDHEQYF | TGTGCCAGCAGTGACGCGAGACAGGTTGACCACGAGCAGTACTTC
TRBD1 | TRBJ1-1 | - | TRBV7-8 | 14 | CASGSGTGYTEAFF | TGTGCCAGCGGGTCCGGGACAGGGTATACTGAAGCTTTCTTT
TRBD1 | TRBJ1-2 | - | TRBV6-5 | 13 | CASSPPGQYGYTF | TGTGCCAGCAGTCCCCCGGGACAGTATGGCTACACCTTC
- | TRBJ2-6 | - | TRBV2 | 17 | CASRTGTPFSGANVLTF | TGTGCCAGCAGGACCGGGACCCCGTTCTCTGGGGCCAACGTCCTGACTTTC
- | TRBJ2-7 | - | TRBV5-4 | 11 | CAYTNSYEQYF | TGTGCTTATACTAACTCCTACGAGCAGTACTTC
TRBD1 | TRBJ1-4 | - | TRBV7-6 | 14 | CASSKDRGQEKLFF | TGTGCCAGCAGTAAGGACAGGGGGCAGGAAAAACTGTTTTTT
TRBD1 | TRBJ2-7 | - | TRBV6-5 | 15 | CASSPGQGPLYEQYF | TGTGCCAGCAGCCCAGGACAGGGACCGTTGTACGAGCAGTACTTC
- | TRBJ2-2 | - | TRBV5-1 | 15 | CASSTGSGETGELFF | TGCGCCAGCAGTACAGGGTCTGGGGAGACCGGGGAGCTGTTTTTT
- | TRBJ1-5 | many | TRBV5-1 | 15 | CASSSGGDSNQPQHF | TGCGCCAGCAGCTCTGGGGGGGACAGCAATCAGCCCCAGCATTTT
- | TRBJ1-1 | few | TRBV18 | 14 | CASSTQGRATEAFF | TGTGCCAGCTCAACACAGGGTAGGGCCACTGAAGCTTTCTTT